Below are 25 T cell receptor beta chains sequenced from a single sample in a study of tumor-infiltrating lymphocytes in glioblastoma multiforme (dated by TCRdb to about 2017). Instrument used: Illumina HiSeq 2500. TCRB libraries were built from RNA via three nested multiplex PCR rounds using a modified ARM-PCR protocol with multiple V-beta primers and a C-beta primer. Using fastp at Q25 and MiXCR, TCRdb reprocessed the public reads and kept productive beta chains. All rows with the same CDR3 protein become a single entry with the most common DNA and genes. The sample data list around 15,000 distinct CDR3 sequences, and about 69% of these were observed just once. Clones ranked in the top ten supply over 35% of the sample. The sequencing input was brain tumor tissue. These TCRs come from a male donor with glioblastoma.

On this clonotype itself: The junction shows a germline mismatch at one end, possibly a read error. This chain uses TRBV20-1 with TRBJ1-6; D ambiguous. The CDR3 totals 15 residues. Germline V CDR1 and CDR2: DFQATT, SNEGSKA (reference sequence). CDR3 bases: TGCAATGCTAGAGGGCGGGGTTCCTTGAATTCGCCCCTCCACTTT. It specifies CNARGRGSLNSPLHF.

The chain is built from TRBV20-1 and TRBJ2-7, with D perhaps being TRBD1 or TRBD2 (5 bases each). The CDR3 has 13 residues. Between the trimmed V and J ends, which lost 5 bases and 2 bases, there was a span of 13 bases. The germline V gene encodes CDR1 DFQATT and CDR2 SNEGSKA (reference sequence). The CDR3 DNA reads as TGCAGTGCTTCCGGGACCGTCCCCTACGAGCAGTACTTC. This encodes CSASGTVPYEQYF.

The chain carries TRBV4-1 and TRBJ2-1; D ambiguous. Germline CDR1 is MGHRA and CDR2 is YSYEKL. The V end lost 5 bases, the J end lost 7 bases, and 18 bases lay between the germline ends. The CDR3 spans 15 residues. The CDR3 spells CASSKGEKPFNEQFF. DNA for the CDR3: TGCGCCAGCAGCAAAGGAGAAAAACCCTTTAATGAGCAGTTCTTC.

The CDR3 nucleotides read TGTGCCAGCACACAAACTCAGGGTAAACACGGGGAGCTGTTTTTT. Protein sequence: CASTQTQGKHGELFF. The chain uses TRBV12-3 or TRBV12-4 and TRBJ2-2, with D possibly TRBD1 on 5 matching bases. Trimming removed 7 bases from V and 7 bases from J, with 19 bases in between. The CDR3 extends over 15 amino acids.

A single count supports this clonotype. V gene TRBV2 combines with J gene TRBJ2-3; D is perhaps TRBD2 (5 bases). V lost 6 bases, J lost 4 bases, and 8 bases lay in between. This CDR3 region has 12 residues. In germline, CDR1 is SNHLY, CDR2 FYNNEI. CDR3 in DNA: TGTGCCAGCAGGCGGACTGCAGATACGCAGTATTTT. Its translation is CASRRTADTQYF.

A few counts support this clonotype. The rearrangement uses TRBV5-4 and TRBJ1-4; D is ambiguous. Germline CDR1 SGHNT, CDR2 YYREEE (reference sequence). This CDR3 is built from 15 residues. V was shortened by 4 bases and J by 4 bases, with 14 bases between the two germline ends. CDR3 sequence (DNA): TGTGCCAGCAGCGCTAACCGGAATGTTAATGAAAAACTGTTTTTT. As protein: CASSANRNVNEKLFF.

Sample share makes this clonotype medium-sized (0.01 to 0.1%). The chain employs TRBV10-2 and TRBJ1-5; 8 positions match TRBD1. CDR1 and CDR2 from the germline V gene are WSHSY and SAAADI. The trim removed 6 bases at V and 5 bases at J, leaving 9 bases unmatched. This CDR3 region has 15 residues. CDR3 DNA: TGCGCCAGCAGACCCTTGGCGACAGGGGATCAGCCCCAGCATTTT. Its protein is CASRPLATGDQPQHF.

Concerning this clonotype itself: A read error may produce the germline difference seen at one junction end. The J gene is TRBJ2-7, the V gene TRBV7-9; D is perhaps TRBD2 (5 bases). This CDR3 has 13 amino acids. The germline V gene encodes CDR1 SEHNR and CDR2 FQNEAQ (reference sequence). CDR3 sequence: CASSLVGSGEQYF. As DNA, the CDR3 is TGTGCCAGCAGCTTAGTGGGCAGCGGCGAGCAATACTTC.

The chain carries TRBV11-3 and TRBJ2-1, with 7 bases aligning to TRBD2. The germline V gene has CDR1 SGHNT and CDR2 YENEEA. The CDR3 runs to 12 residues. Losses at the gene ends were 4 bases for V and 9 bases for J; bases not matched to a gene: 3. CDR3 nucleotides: TGTGCCAGCAGCTCGAGGGAGGGTGAGCAGTTCTTC. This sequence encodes CASSSREGEQFF.

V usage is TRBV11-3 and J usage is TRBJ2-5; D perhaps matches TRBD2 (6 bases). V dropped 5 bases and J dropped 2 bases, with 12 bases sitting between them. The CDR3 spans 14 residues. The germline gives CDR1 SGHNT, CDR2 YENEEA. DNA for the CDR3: TGTGCCAGCAGCCTTTACCGGGAGCAAGAGACCCAGTACTTC. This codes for CASSLYREQETQYF.

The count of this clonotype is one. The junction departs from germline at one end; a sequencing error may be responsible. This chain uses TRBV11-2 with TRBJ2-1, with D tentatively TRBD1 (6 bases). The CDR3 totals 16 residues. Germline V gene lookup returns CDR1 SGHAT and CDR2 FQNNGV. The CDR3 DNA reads TGTGCTAGCAGCTTAGTTAGGGGGTTCGCCTACAATGAGCGGTCCTTC. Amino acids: CASSLVRGFAYNERSF.

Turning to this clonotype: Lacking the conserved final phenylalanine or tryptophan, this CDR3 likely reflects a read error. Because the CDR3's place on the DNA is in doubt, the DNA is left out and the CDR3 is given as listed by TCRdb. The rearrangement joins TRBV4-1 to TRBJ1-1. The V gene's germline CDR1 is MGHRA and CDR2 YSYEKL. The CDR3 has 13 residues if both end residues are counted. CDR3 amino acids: CVSSQEISTEAFS.

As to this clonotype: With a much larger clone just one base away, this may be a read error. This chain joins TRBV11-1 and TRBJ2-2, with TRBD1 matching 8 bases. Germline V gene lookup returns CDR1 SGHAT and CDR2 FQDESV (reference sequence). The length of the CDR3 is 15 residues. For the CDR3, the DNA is TGTGCCATCAGCCTTCGGACAGGGCGGGCCGGGGAGCTGTTTTTT. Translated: CAISLRTGRAGELFF. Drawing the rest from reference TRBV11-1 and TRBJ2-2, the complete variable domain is EAEVAQSPRYKITEKSQAVAFWCDPISGHATLYWYRQILGQGPELLVQFQDESVVDDSQLPKDRFSAERLKGVDSTLKIQPAELGDSAMYLCAISLRTGRAGELFFGEGSRLTVL.

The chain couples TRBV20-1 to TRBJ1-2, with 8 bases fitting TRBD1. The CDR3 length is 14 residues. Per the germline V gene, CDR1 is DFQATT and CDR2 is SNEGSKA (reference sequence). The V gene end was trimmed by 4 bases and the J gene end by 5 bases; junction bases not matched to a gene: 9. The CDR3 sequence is CSAKERQGRYGYTF. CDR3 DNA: TGCAGTGCTAAGGAAAGACAGGGGCGTTATGGCTACACCTTC.

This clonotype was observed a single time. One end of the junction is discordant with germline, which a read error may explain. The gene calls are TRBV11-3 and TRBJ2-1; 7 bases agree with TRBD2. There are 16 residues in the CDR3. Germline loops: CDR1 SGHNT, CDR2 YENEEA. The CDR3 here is CASGLETSEPSNERFF. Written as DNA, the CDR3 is TGTGCCAGCGGCTTAGAAACTAGCGAACCTTCCAATGAGCGGTTCTTC.

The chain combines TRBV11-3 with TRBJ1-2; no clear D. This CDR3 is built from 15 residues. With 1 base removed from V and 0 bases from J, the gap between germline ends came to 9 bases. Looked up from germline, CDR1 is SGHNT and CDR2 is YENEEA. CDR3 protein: CASSLGRSANYGYTF. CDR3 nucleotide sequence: TGTGCCAGCAGCTTAGGACGTAGTGCTAACTATGGCTACACCTTC.

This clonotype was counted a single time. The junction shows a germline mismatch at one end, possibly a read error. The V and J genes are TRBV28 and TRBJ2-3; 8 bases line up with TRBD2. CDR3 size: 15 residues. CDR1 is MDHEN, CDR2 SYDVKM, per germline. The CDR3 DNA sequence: TGTGCCAGCAGTTTACCTAGCGGGTTAACAGATACGCAGTATTGG. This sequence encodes CASSLPSGLTDTQYW.

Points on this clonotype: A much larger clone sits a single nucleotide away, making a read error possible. Here the CDR3 DNA reads TGTGCCAGCAGCTTACGTGGGGTTGGAGGGATTGAGCAGTACTTC. Protein product: CASSLRGVGGIEQYF. The chain employs TRBV11-2 and TRBJ2-1; tentative D call: TRBD2 (6 bases). The DNA end favors TRBJ2-7, so the J call may be wrong. Looked up from germline, CDR1 is SGHAT and CDR2 is FQNNGV. There are 15 residues in the CDR3.

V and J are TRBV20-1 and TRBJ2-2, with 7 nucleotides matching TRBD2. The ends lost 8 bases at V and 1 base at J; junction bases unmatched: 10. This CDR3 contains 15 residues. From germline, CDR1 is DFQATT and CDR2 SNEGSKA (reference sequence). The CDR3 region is CSPPQLAENTGELFF. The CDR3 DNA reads TGCAGTCCCCCTCAGCTAGCGGAGAACACCGGGGAGCTGTTTTTT.

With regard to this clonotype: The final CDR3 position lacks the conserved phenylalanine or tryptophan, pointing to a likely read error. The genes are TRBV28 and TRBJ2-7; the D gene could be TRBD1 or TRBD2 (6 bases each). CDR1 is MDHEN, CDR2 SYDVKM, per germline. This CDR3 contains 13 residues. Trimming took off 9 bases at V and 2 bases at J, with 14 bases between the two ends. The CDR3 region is CARSEGGPYEQYS. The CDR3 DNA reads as TGTGCCAGAAGCGAGGGGGGACCCTACGAGCAGTACTCC.

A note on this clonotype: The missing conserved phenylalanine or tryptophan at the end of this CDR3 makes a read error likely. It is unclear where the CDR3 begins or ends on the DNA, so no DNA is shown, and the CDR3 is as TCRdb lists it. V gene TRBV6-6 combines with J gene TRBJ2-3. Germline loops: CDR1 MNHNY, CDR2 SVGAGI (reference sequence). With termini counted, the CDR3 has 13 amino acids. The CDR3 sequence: CASNDGLTDTQCL.

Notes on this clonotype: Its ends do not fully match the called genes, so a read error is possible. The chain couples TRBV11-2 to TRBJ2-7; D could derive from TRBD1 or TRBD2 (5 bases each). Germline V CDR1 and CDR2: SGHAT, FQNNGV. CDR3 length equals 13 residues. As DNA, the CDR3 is TGTGCCGGCAGCTCAGGGACCCTCGTAGAGCAGTACTTC. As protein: CAGSSGTLVEQYF.

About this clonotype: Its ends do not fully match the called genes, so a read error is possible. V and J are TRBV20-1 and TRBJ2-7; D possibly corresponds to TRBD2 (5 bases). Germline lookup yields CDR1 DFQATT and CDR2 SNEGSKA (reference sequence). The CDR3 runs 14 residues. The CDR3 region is CSARALVGVYEQYF. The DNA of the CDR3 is TGTAGTGCTAGGGCACTAGTGGGAGTTTACGAGCAGTACTTC.

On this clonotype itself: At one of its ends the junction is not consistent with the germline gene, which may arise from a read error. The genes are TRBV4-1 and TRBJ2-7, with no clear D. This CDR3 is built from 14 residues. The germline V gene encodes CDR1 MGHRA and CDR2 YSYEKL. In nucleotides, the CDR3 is TGCGCCAGCAGCCAAGATCACCTCTCCTACGAACAGTACTTC. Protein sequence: CASSQDHLSYEQYF.

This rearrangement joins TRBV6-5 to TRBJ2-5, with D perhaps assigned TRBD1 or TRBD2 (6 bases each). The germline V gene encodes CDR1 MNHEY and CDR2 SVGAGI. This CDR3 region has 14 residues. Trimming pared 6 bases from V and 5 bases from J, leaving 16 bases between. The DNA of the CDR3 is TGTGCCAGCAGAAAACAGGGAGGTCAGGAGACCCAGTACTTC. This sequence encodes CASRKQGGQETQYF.